These 25 T cell receptor beta chains came from one sample sequenced in a study of T cell repertoires and HLA-DP antigens. The antigens of these receptors remain unknown. Clones were sequenced by immunoSEQ multiplex PCR, and TCRdb holds only the in-frame ones, with some missing. The data show over 100,000 clones, with 80% to 95% seen just once and around 0.3% held by the top ten. The sample consisted of CD4+ T cells from PBMCs. These receptors originate from a woman under 30 in good health and CMV-seronegative.

The chain employs TRBV7-6 and TRBJ2-7; 9 bases line up with TRBD1. Per germline, CDR1 SGHVS and CDR2 FNYEAQ. J gave up 1 base and V 4 bases, and 8 bases lay outside the gene matches. This CDR3 is built from 16 residues. The CDR3 sequence: CASSYPRDRDSYEQYF. CDR3 nucleotide sequence: TGTGCCAGCAGCTACCCCCGGGACAGGGATTCCTACGAGCAGTACTTC.

The rearrangement joins TRBV27 to TRBJ2-6; D call uncertain. The CDR3 is 14 amino acids. Trimming pared 2 bases from V and 0 bases from J, leaving 2 bases between. Germline CDR1 reads MNHEY; CDR2 reads SMNVEV (reference sequence). DNA for the CDR3: TGTGCCAGCAGTTTAATCTCTGGGGCCAACGTCCTGACTTTC. Amino acid sequence: CASSLISGANVLTF.

This clone appeared once. The chain couples TRBV19 to TRBJ1-5; 9 positions agree with TRBD1. Germline CDR1 is LNHDA and CDR2 is SQIVND (reference sequence). CDR3 length equals 16 residues. The V and J ends lost 3 bases and 5 bases, in that order; junction bases with no gene match: 8. The CDR3 sequence: CASSIEGTGQDQPQHF. The CDR3 DNA follows: TGTGCCAGTAGTATCGAGGGGACAGGGCAGGATCAGCCCCAGCATTTT.

This chain connects TRBV7-2 to TRBJ2-5, with unresolved D. Germline V gene lookup returns CDR1 SGHTA and CDR2 FQGNSA. The CDR3 has 13 amino acids. The V end was cut by 1 base, the J end by 3 bases, with 6 bases between. CDR3 DNA sequence: TGTGCCAGCAGCTTAGTATCGGAAGAGACCCAGTACTTC. Its protein is CASSLVSEETQYF. The variable domain in full, completed from reference TRBV7-2 and TRBJ2-5, reads GAGVSQSPSNKVTEKGKDVELRCDPISGHTALYWYRQSLGQGLEFLIYFQGNSAPDKSGLPSDRFSAERTGGSVSTLTIQRTQQEDSAVYLCASSLVSEETQYFGPGTRLLVL.

V and J are TRBV28 and TRBJ2-7; 10 bases line up with TRBD2. In germline, CDR1 is MDHEN, CDR2 SYDVKM. Trimming took 5 bases from V and 8 from J; bases not matched to a gene: 9. The CDR3 extends over 14 amino acids. CDR3: CASSRPSGSFQQYF. CDR3 sequence (DNA): TGTGCCAGCAGTCGGCCTAGCGGGAGTTTTCAGCAGTACTTC.

The rearrangement joins TRBV7-6 to TRBJ1-1; 9 bases are a match to TRBD1. V lost 5 bases and J lost 0; bases outside the gene matches: 13. CDR1 and CDR2 from the germline V gene are SGHVS and FNYEAQ. This CDR3 contains 18 residues. The CDR3 DNA reads TGTGCCAGCAGCCCCAAGAGGACAGGGGCCCTGATGAACACTGAAGCTTTCTTT. As protein: CASSPKRTGALMNTEAFF. The full variable domain, rest sourced from reference TRBV7-6 and TRBJ1-1, is GAGVSQSPRYKVTKRGQDVALRCDPISGHVSLYWYRQALGQGPEFLTYFNYEAQQDKSGLPNDRFSAERPEGSISTLTIQRTEQRDSAMYRCASSPKRTGALMNTEAFFGQGTRLTVV.

The chain has TRBV11-2 and TRBJ1-1, with TRBD1 identical over 8 bases. The V segment lost 6 bases and the J segment 7 bases; nucleotides outside the gene matches: 10. CDR1 and CDR2 (germline): SGHAT, FQNNGV. The CDR3 contains 14 residues. In DNA, the CDR3 is TGTGCCAGCAGTCCCGACAGGGGTTTAGGTGAAGCTTTCTTT. It is translated as CASSPDRGLGEAFF.

The J gene is TRBJ2-2, the V gene TRBV19, with 7 bases fitting TRBD1. This CDR3 spans 15 amino acids. Germline V gene data show CDR1 as LNHDA and CDR2 as SQIVND (reference sequence). Trimming removed 5 bases from V and 4 bases from J; junction bases left unmatched: 7. CDR3 amino acids: CASSRDRVGTGELFF. DNA for the CDR3: TGTGCCAGTAGTCGAGACAGGGTAGGCACCGGGGAGCTGTTTTTT. Looking up the rest from reference TRBV19 and TRBJ2-2 gives the full variable domain: DGGITQSPKYLFRKEGQNVTLSCEQNLNHDAMYWYRQDPGQGLRLIYYSQIVNDFQKGDIAEGYSVSREKKESFPLTVTSAQKNPTAFYLCASSRDRVGTGELFFGEGSRLTVL.

The rearrangement uses TRBV15 and TRBJ2-7; 7 bases are a match to TRBD2. Germline V gives CDR1 LNHNV, CDR2 YYDKDF (reference sequence). V dropped 0 bases and J dropped 6; count of bases not matched to a gene: 5. The CDR3 runs to 14 residues. As DNA, the CDR3 is TGTGCCACCAGCAGAGAACTAGCGCTACGCGAGCAGTACTTC. Protein: CATSRELALREQYF.

The chain combines TRBV9 with TRBJ1-1; D remains ambiguous. CDR3 length: 13 residues. The germline V gene encodes CDR1 SGDLS and CDR2 YYNGEE. The germline V and J ends were trimmed by 0 bases and 3 bases, with 6 bases remaining between them. Written as DNA, the CDR3 is TGTGCCAGCAGCGTAGGGGTCGACACTGAAGCTTTCTTT. Its translation: CASSVGVDTEAFF.

The chain couples TRBV7-9 to TRBJ1-2, with TRBD1 identical over 8 bases. Germline V gene sequence: CDR1 SEHNR, CDR2 FQNEAQ (reference sequence). The CDR3 has 14 amino acids. Losses at the gene ends were 5 bases for V and 6 bases for J; bases not matched to a gene: 8. CDR3 nucleotides: TGTGCCAGCAGCACGAGGACAGGGTATGATGGCTACACCTTC. Encoded protein: CASSTRTGYDGYTF.

V gene TRBV11-3 combines with J gene TRBJ2-3; the match to TRBD1 covers 7 bases. Germline CDR1 is SGHNT and CDR2 is YENEEA. The CDR3 contains 14 residues. Trimming took 5 bases from V and 5 from J; bases not matched to a gene: 7. This CDR3 reads CASSRRQGGDTQYF. The CDR3 bases are TGTGCCAGCAGCCGAAGACAGGGCGGAGATACGCAGTATTTT.

The J gene is TRBJ1-2, the V gene TRBV28; perhaps TRBD1 as D (6 bases). V was clipped by 4 bases and J by 7 bases, with 10 bases between them. The CDR3 spans 12 residues. Germline CDR1 and CDR2: MDHEN and SYDVKM. The CDR3 DNA is TGTGCCAGCAGTTCACAGACAGGTGGCTACACCTTC. This translates into CASSSQTGGYTF.

The chain has TRBV19 and TRBJ2-6; D gene uncertain. With 6 bases removed from V and 0 bases from J, the gap between germline ends came to 6 bases. Germline CDR1 reads LNHDA; CDR2 reads SQIVND (reference sequence). The CDR3 is 14 residues long. CDR3 residues: CASSLGSGANVLTF. For the CDR3, the DNA is TGTGCCAGTAGCCTCGGCTCTGGGGCCAACGTCCTGACTTTC.

The sample holds one count of this clone. The chain has TRBV28 and TRBJ1-5; no definite D call. The CDR3 consists of 15 residues. Trimming shortened V by 7 bases and J by 3 bases, and 16 bases separated the two germline ends. CDR1 and CDR2 (germline): MDHEN, SYDVKM. The CDR3 loop is CASNNPGAVNQPQHF. The CDR3 nucleotides are TGTGCCAGCAACAATCCGGGTGCAGTCAATCAGCCCCAGCATTTT. Using reference TRBV28 and TRBJ1-5 for the parts outside the CDR3, the full variable domain is DVKVTQSSRYLVKRTGEKVFLECVQDMDHENMFWYRQDPGLGLRLIYFSYDVKMKEKGDIPEGYSVSREKKERFSLILESASTNQTSMYLCASNNPGAVNQPQHFGDGTRLSIL.

The genes are TRBV29-1 and TRBJ2-1, with D perhaps matching TRBD2 (6 bases). Trimming cost V 7 bases and J 3 bases, with 19 bases left between them. The CDR3 length is 15 residues. Germline V CDR1 and CDR2: SQVTM, ANQGSEA. The CDR3 here is CSGRPLGGIYNEQFF. The CDR3 coding sequence is TGCAGCGGACGCCCCCTTGGCGGGATCTACAATGAGCAGTTCTTC.

V is TRBV4-1 and J is TRBJ1-2; D is ambiguous. Germline V gives CDR1 MGHRA, CDR2 YSYEKL. V gave up 0 bases and J gave up 10 bases, with 12 bases separating them. The CDR3 is made up of 13 amino acids. The DNA for the CDR3 is TGCGCCAGCAGCCAAGATCGGGGAACCTCCTACACCTTC. It codes for CASSQDRGTSYTF.

This chain joins TRBV30 and TRBJ1-6, with D perhaps matching TRBD1 (6 bases). In germline, CDR1 is GTSNPN, CDR2 SVGIG (reference sequence). This CDR3 region has 14 residues. Trimming pared 0 bases from V and 7 bases from J, leaving 10 bases between. The CDR3: CAWSVRGKNSPLHF. The DNA of the CDR3 is TGTGCCTGGAGTGTAAGGGGGAAAAATTCACCCCTCCACTTT.

The V and J genes are TRBV10-3 and TRBJ2-1; the match to TRBD2 covers 9 bases. The V and J ends lost 0 bases and 4 bases, in that order; junction bases with no gene match: 7. This CDR3 region has 17 residues. The germline CDR1 and CDR2 sequences are ENHRY and SYGVKD. Here the CDR3 reads CAISESRLAGTYNEQFF. As DNA, the CDR3 is TGTGCCATCAGTGAGTCACGGCTAGCGGGAACTTACAATGAGCAGTTCTTC.

J is TRBJ1-3 and V is TRBV4-2; no definite D call. CDR1 and CDR2 (germline): LGHNA, YNFKEQ. The V end was cut by 1 base, the J end by 0 bases, with 7 bases between. This CDR3 is built from 15 residues. CDR3 sequence: CASSQAPGSGNTIYF. The CDR3 DNA follows: TGTGCCAGCAGCCAAGCCCCCGGCTCTGGAAACACCATATATTTT.

In this sample, this clone turned up once. This chain links TRBV2 with TRBJ1-2; maybe TRBD1 (5 bases). V was clipped by 4 bases and J by 4 bases, with 16 bases between them. CDR3 length: 15 residues. From germline, CDR1 is SNHLY and CDR2 FYNNEI. The CDR3 protein is CASSGGLSFVYGYTF. CDR3 DNA sequence: TGTGCCAGCAGTGGGGGACTAAGCTTCGTCTATGGCTACACCTTC.

The chain links TRBV10-3 to TRBJ2-6, with D unresolved. CDR1 and CDR2 (germline): ENHRY, SYGVKD. With 6 bases removed from V and 3 bases from J, the gap between germline ends came to 9 bases. The CDR3 length is 14 residues. CDR3 DNA sequence: TGTGCCATCAGGGTACTGGGTGGGGCCAACGTCCTGACTTTC. It translates to CAIRVLGGANVLTF.

The CDR3 DNA is TGTGCCAGCAGTTTATCTGGTGCGCGTTTAAGGAACACTGAAGCTTTCTTT. This gives the protein CASSLSGARLRNTEAFF. The chain links TRBV28 to TRBJ1-1; D unresolved. This CDR3 is built from 17 residues. Trimming removed 1 base at V and 1 base at J, with 16 bases between. Germline V CDR1 and CDR2: MDHEN, SYDVKM.

This clone was counted only a few times. The V call is TRBV28, the J call TRBJ1-2; D gene ambiguous. Trimming cost V 7 bases and J 8 bases, with 11 bases left between them. Germline V gene data show CDR1 as MDHEN and CDR2 as SYDVKM. The CDR3 is made up of 11 amino acids. This CDR3 is CASTGRYGYTF. CDR3 nucleotides: TGTGCCAGCACCGGCCGGTACGGCTACACCTTC.

V is TRBV7-6 and J is TRBJ1-2; possible D gene TRBD1, 5 bases. Germline loops: CDR1 SGHVS, CDR2 FNYEAQ. CDR3 size: 13 residues. The V and J ends lost 5 bases and 5 bases respectively, with 12 bases between them. CDR3 sequence: CASSPAGQYGYTF. The CDR3 region has the DNA TGTGCCAGCAGCCCAGCAGGGCAATATGGCTACACCTTC.